Sequencing of this T cell receptor beta chain was carried out in a study of blood T cells in healthy people across ages. The CDR3 runs 15 residues. After removal of 3 bases from V and 4 bases from J, the junction contained 4 bases not matched to a gene. Germline lookup yields CDR1 MGHDK and CDR2 SYGVNS. Combining a sample-barcoded 5' primer with a J-beta primer mix, a second PCR ran for about 7 to 11 cycles. MiXCR, applied by TCRdb to the 5' RACE reads, yields one record per CDR3 protein. The sample lists more than 450,000 distinct CDR3 sequences, 25% to 35% seen once, with under 4.5% in the top ten. This same sample was also part of a study on T cells of mothers and their children.

The sequence derives from a boy between 2 and 10 years old in good health. V and J are TRBV25-1 and TRBJ2-2; 8 positions match TRBD1. Sequencing was performed on blood. The CDR3 region is CASSDGQGGTGELFF. The CDR3 coding sequence is TGTGCCAGCAGTGATGGACAGGGAGGCACCGGGGAGCTGTTTTTT.